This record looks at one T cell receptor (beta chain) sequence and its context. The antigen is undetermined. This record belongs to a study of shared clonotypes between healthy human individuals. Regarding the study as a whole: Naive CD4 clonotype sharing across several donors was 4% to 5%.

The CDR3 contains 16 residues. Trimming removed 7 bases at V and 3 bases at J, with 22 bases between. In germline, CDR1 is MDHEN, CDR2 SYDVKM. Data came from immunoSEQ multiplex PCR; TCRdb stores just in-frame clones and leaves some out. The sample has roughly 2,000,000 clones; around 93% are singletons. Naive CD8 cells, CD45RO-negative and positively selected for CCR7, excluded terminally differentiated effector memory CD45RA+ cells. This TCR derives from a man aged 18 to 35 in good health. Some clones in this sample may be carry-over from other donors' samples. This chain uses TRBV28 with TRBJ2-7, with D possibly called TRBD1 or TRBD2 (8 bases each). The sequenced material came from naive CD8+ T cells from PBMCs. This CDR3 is CASNPYQGAGGYEQYF. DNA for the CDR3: TGTGCCAGCAACCCTTATCAGGGGGCGGGGGGCTACGAGCAGTACTTC.